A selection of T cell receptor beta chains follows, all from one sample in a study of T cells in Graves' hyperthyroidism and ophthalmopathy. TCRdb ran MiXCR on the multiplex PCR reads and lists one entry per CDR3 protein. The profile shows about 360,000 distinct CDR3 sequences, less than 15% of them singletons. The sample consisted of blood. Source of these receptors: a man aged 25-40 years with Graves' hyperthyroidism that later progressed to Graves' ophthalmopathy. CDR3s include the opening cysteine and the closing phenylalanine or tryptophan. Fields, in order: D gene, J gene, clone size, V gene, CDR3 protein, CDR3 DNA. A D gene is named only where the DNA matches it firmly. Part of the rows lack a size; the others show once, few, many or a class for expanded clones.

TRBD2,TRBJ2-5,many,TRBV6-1,CASSEGTSGGAYETQYF,TGTGCCAGCAGTGAGGGGACTAGCGGGGGGGCGTACGAGACCCAGTACTTC
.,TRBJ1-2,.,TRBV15,CATSRDRANYGYTF,TGTGCCACCAGCAGAGACAGAGCTAACTATGGCTACACCTTC
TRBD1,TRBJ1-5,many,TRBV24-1,CATSEGGQGSNQPQHF,TGTGCCACCAGTGAAGGGGGACAGGGGAGCAATCAGCCCCAGCATTTT
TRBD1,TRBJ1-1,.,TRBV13,CASNPTGELLNTEAFF,TGTGCCAGCAACCCCACAGGGGAGCTACTGAACACTGAAGCTTTCTTT
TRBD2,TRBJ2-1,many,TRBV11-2,CASSLTSGGVDNEQFF,TGTGCCAGCAGCTTAACTAGCGGAGGGGTCGACAATGAGCAGTTCTTC
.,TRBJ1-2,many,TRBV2,CASSEESGGLGYGYTF,TGTGCCAGCAGTGAAGAGAGTGGGGGACTCGGCTATGGCTACACCTTC
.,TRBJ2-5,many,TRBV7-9,CASRQLRGETQYF,TGTGCCAGCAGACAACTAAGGGGTGAGACCCAGTACTTC
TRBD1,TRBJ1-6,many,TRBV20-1,CSARWGTVNSPLHF,TGCAGTGCTAGGTGGGGGACAGTTAATTCACCCCTCCACTTT
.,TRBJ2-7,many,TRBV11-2,CASRRGTSYEQYF,TGTGCCAGCAGGCGCGGGACCTCCTACGAGCAGTACTTC
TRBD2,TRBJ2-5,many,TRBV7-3,CASSQPSGEETQYF,TGTGCCAGCAGCCAACCTAGCGGGGAAGAGACCCAGTACTTC
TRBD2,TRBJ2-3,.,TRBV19,CASSIVAASGPGTDTQYF,TGTGCCAGTAGTATAGTGGCGGCTAGCGGTCCTGGCACAGATACGCAGTATTTT
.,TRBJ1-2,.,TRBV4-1,CASSRIQGNYGYTF,TGCGCCAGCAGCCGGATACAGGGAAACTATGGCTACACCTTC
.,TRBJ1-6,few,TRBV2,CASSDMDSLLHF,TGTGCCAGCAGTGACATGGATTCACTCCTCCACTTT
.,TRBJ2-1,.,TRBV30,CAWSVRGANYNEQFF,TGTGCCTGGAGTGTAAGGGGGGCGAACTACAATGAGCAGTTCTTC
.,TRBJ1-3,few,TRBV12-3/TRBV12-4,CASSLIPGAPGNTIYF,TGTGCCAGCAGTTTGATTCCGGGGGCCCCTGGAAACACCATATATTTT
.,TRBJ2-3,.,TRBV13,CASSFSGGLADTQYF,TGTGCCAGCAGCTTCTCCGGGGGGCTGGCAGATACGCAGTATTTT
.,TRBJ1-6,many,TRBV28,CASSQGASYNSPLHF,TGTGCCAGCAGTCAGGGAGCCTCCTATAATTCACCCCTCCACTTT
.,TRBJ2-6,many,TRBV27,CASSTASGANVLTF,TGTGCCAGCTCGACAGCCTCTGGGGCCAACGTCCTGACTTTC
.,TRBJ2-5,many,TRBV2,CASNRLLQETQYF,TGTGCCAGCAACCGACTATTACAAGAGACCCAGTACTTC
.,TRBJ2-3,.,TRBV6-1,CASRDRGASTDTQYF,TGTGCCAGCAGGGATCGGGGGGCTAGCACAGATACGCAGTATTTT
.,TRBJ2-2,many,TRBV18,CASSQTGTTNTGELFF,TGTGCCAGCTCACAGACCGGGACAACGAACACCGGGGAGCTGTTTTTT
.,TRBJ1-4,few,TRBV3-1,CASSHSSTRGEKLFF,TGTGCCAGCAGCCATTCAAGTACCAGGGGTGAAAAACTGTTTTTT
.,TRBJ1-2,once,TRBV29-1,CSVPPPQGWGVYGYTF,TGCAGCGTACCCCCCCCCCAGGGATGGGGGGTCTATGGCTACACCTTC
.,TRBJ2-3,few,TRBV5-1,CASSLGQTTDTQYF,TGCGCCAGCAGCTTAGGACAGACCACAGATACGCAGTATTTT
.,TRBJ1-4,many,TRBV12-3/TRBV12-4,CASSRRSNEKLFF,TGTGCCAGCAGCCGGAGATCTAATGAAAAACTGTTTTTT
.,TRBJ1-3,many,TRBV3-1,CASRPTGTGKGNTIYF,TGTGCCAGCAGGCCTACCGGGACGGGAAAGGGGAACACCATATATTTT
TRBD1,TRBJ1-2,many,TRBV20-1,CSARDRTGRHGYTF,TGCAGTGCTAGAGACAGGACAGGGCGTCATGGCTACACCTTC